Given below is one TCR beta chain in context. Its antigen is undetermined. This sample stems from a study of CD8 T cells in ankylosing spondylitis. Study results and caveats: A CD8+ phenotype characterized the disease-linked clones, which were relatively rare in peripheral blood. Reactive arthritis synovial fluid and blood were previously reported to contain some motif variants. Disease-linked clones were reportedly significantly enriched in matched ankylosing spondylitis synovial fluid. Characteristic, it appeared, of ankylosing spondylitis blood was a TCR beta motif of several highly homologous variants.

CDR1 DFQATT and CDR2 SNEGSKA come from the germline V gene (reference sequence). Trimming shortened V by 0 bases and J by 6 bases, and 9 bases separated the two germline ends. There are 13 residues in the CDR3. As the method for making TCR beta libraries, quantitative 5'-RACE with molecular barcodes was used. TCRdb reprocessed the 5' RACE reads with MiXCR, giving one entry per CDR3 protein. The sample includes fewer than 650,000 distinct CDR3 sequences, approximately 11% of them seen just once. The genes are TRBV20-1 and TRBJ2-4, with D perhaps matching TRBD1 (6 bases). The material sequenced was blood, either unsorted or a sorted T cell fraction (not recorded which). The clonotype originates from a male donor with ankylosing spondylitis. This CDR3 reads CSARDARGNIQYF. The CDR3 DNA sequence: TGCAGTGCTAGAGATGCCAGGGGAAACATTCAGTACTTC.